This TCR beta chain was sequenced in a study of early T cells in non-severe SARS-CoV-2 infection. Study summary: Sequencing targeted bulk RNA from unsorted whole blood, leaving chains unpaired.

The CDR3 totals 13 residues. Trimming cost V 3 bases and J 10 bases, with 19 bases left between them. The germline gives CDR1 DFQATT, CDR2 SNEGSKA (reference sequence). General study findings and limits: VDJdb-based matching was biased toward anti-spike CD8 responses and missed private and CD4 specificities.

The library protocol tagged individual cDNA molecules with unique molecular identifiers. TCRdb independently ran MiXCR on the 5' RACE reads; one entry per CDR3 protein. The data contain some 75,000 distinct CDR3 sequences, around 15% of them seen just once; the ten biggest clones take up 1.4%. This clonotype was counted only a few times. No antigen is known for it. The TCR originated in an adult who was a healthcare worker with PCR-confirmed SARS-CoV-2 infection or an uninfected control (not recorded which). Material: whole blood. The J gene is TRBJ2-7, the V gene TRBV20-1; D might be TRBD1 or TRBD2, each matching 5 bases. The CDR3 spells CSASPSPGLGQYF. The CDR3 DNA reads TGCAGTGCTAGCCCCTCACCGGGGCTAGGTCAGTACTTC.